The clone carrying this T cell receptor (beta chain) is classed as medium-sized (0.01 to 0.1%). Its antigen is not identified. From 5'RACE with constant-segment primers came TCR alpha and TCR beta cDNA libraries that carried sample barcodes and UMIs. In TCRdb, the 5' RACE reads were re-called with MiXCR into one record per CDR3 protein. The sample lists about 250,000 distinct CDR3 sequences, about 20% occurring once. This specimen comes from a study of T-cell memory formation after mild COVID-19. Study-wide context: The two donors had largely donor-specific TCR clusters. Overall study findings and caveats: The study detected some responding clones in pre-infection memory, suggesting cross-reactive memory joined.

CDR3 size: 12 residues. V dropped 3 bases and J dropped 6 bases, with 11 bases sitting between them. CDR1 is SQVTM, CDR2 ANQGSEA, per germline. The material sequenced was PBMCs or a T cell subset sorted from them (not recorded which). The rearrangement uses TRBV29-1 and TRBJ1-1, with D hard to call. This receptor was taken from a man aged 18 to 30 who had mild COVID-19 (a few samples of this study predate the infection). Cell type and time point are not known. The CDR3 sequence: CSVDAGNAEAFF. The DNA for the CDR3 is TGCAGCGTTGATGCGGGCAACGCTGAAGCTTTCTTT.